The 6 T cell receptor beta chains below all came from one sample that was sequenced in a study of identical twins. Each CDR3 protein gets one entry after TCRdb re-called the 5' RACE reads with MiXCR. Of more than 600,000 distinct CDR3 sequences in the sample, 15% to 20% were seen once. This same sample was also part of a study on T cells expressing NK-cell markers.

The source material was PBMCs. The receptors were gathered from a young woman in good health.

This clonotype was detected many times. The chain employs TRBV12-3 or TRBV12-4 and TRBJ2-1, with a weak D call TRBD1 (5 bases). This CDR3 comprises 13 residues. The ends were cut back, 2 bases at V and 8 bases at J, with 10 bases in the middle. In DNA, the CDR3 is TGTGCCAGCAGTTTACTCAGGGTCTATGAGCAGTTCTTC. It codes for CASSLLRVYEQFF.

In this sample, this clonotype turned up a few times. The chain employs TRBV29-1 and TRBJ2-7; D unresolved. V lost 4 bases and J lost 9, with 28 bases in between. This CDR3 region has 16 residues. Germline values: CDR1 SQVTM, CDR2 ANQGSEA. DNA of the CDR3: TGCAGCGTTGGGCTAGGGATGTCCGGAGCCGTGAAAGCGCAGTACTTC. This gives the protein CSVGLGMSGAVKAQYF.

Ten or more counts support this clonotype. Germline is not matched at one junction end, which may reflect a read error. Written as DNA, the CDR3 is TGTGCCAGCAGCTTGGAGCCTACAGATACGCAGTATTTT. Amino acids: CASSLEPTDTQYF. The V call is TRBV5-1, the J call TRBJ2-3; D remains unclear. From germline, CDR1 is SGHRS and CDR2 YFSETQ. The CDR3 spans 13 residues.

The sample holds a few counts of this clonotype. The chain has TRBV5-1 and TRBJ2-5; D is unresolved. The germline V and J ends were trimmed by 2 bases and 2 bases, with 13 bases remaining between them. CDR3 length: 15 residues. Germline V lookup: CDR1 SGHRS, CDR2 YFSETQ. CDR3 in amino acids: CASSFGWTAQETQYF. The CDR3 bases are TGCGCCAGCAGCTTTGGGTGGACGGCACAAGAGACCCAGTACTTC.

The gene calls are TRBV7-9 and TRBJ2-7; 12 positions agree with TRBD2. V shed 1 base and J 12 bases; nucleotides not matched to a gene: 10. Germline-derived CDR1 and CDR2 are SEHNR and FQNEAQ (reference sequence). The CDR3 sequence is 15 residues long. The CDR3 DNA sequence: TGTGCCAGCAGCTTAGAATCTAGCGGGAGGGCCTGGGTGTACTTC. It encodes CASSLESSGRAWVYF.

This clonotype was observed many times. The chain joins TRBV20-1 to TRBJ1-1; 9 bases line up with TRBD1. This CDR3 is 12 amino acids long. CDR1 and CDR2 from the germline V gene are DFQATT and SNEGSKA (reference sequence). Trimming cost V 7 bases and J 3 bases; bases outside gene matches: 3. CDR3 amino acids: CSVGQGHTEAFF. In DNA, the CDR3 is TGCAGTGTAGGACAGGGGCACACTGAAGCTTTCTTT.